This TCR beta chain was identified in a study of cytomegalovirus exposure and HLA in healthy donors. PCR employed 60 Vbeta and 13 Jbeta primers. TCRdb's copy holds only in-frame clones and misses some; the assay was immunoSEQ multiplex PCR. The top ten hold 2.5% to 3.5% of the sample, which has 130,000 or so clones, more than 65% seen once. The specimen sequenced was PBMCs. This receptor was taken from a woman aged 18 to 35 in good health and CMV-seropositive.

This CDR3 reads CAITQTGANTEAFF. In DNA, the CDR3 is TGTGCCATCACCCAGACAGGGGCGAACACTGAAGCTTTCTTT. This chain connects TRBV10-3 to TRBJ1-1, with TRBD1 matching 8 bases. J gave up 1 base and V 7 bases, and 5 bases lay outside the gene matches. The CDR3 is 14 amino acids. The germline gives CDR1 ENHRY, CDR2 SYGVKD.